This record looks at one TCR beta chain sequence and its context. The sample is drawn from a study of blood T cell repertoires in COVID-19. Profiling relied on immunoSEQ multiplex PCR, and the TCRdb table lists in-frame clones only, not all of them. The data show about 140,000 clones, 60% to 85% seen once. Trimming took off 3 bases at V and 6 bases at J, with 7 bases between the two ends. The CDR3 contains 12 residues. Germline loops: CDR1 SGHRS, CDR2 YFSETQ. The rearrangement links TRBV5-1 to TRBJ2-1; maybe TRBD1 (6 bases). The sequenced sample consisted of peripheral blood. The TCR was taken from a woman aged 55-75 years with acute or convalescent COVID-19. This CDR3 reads CASSSGVNEQFF. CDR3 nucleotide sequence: TGCGCCAGCAGCTCAGGGGTCAATGAGCAGTTCTTC.